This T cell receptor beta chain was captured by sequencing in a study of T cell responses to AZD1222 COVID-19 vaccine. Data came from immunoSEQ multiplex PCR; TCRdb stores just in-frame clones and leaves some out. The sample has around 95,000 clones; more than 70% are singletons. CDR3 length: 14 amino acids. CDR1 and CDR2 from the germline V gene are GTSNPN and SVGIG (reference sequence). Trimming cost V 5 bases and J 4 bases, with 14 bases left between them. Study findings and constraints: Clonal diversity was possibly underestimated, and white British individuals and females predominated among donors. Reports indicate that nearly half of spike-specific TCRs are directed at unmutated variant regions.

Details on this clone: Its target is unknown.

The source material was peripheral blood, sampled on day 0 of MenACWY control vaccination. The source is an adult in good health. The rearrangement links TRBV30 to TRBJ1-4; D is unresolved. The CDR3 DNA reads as TGTGCCTGGCGAAGGAACAGCTTTAATGAAAAACTGTTTTTT. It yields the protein CAWRRNSFNEKLFF.